This T cell receptor beta chain was profiled in a study of blood T cell dynamics during melanoma immunotherapy. TCRdb's table, derived via immunoSEQ multiplex PCR, lists solely in-frame clones and lacks some. Among just under 10,000 clones listed, roughly 90% were seen once. The junction had 8 bases not matched to a gene; V was cut back by 0 bases and J by 9 bases. The CDR3 has 15 amino acids. Germline CDR1 SGHRS, CDR2 YFSETQ. In its sample, this clone was seen a few times. Time point described: pre-treatment baseline. This rearrangement joins TRBV5-1 to TRBJ2-4, with 8 bases that match TRBD1. The sequence was obtained from a human donor with melanoma. The source was blood, collected from a patient treated with checkpoint blockade. The CDR3 loop is CASSLGGTGQGIQYF. The DNA of the CDR3 is TGCGCCAGCAGCTTGGGGGGGACAGGCCAAGGCATTCAGTACTTC. The full variable domain, with the rest looked up from reference TRBV5-1 and TRBJ2-4, is KAGVTQTPRYLIKTRGQQVTLSCSPISGHRSVSWYQQTPGQGLQFLFEYFSETQRNKGNFPGRFSGRQFSNSRSEMNVSTLELGDSALYLCASSLGGTGQGIQYFGAGTRLSVL.